A single sample gave rise to the 21 T cell receptor beta chains below, sequenced in a study of TIL therapy for anti-PD-1-resistant metastatic lung cancer. Sequencing used immunoSEQ v3. The table came from immunoSEQ multiplex PCR; TCRdb's copy has only in-frame clones and leaves some out. The sample has tens of thousands of clones; 86% are singletons. Specified time point: pre-treatment sample, taken before nivolumab and TIL therapy. The sequenced sample was blood, obtained at baseline. All receptors come from a person between 30 and 80 years old with non-small cell lung cancer.

The CDR3 protein is CATSDLRTINEQFF. CDR3 nucleotides: TGTGCCACCAGTGATTTGCGGACCATCAATGAGCAGTTCTTC. This sequence joins TRBV24-1 and TRBJ2-1, with D uncertain. Trimming left V 0 bases short and J 6 bases short, with 8 bases between. CDR3 size: 14 residues. CDR1 and CDR2 from the germline V gene are KGHDR and SFDVKD.

The chain employs TRBV7-8 and TRBJ2-7; 8 positions match TRBD1. This CDR3 is 13 amino acids long. Germline V CDR1 and CDR2: SGHVS, FQNEAQ. V lost 5 bases to trimming and J lost 4 bases; unmatched junction nucleotides: 4. The CDR3 is CASSQDRAYEQYF. In DNA form, the CDR3 reads TGTGCCAGCAGCCAGGACAGGGCTTACGAGCAGTACTTC.

This chain connects TRBV10-2 to TRBJ2-1, with D hard to call. The CDR3 contains 11 residues. Trimming took off 2 bases at V and 7 bases at J, with 3 bases between the two ends. CDR1 is WSHSY, CDR2 SAAADI, per germline. In DNA form, the CDR3 reads TGCGCCAGCAGTGAGAGAAATGAGCAGTTCTTC. This codes for CASSERNEQFF.

This clone has just one count. The chain employs TRBV28 and TRBJ2-2, with 10 bases identical to TRBD2. This CDR3 has 16 residues. Germline V CDR1 and CDR2: MDHEN, SYDVKM. With V trimmed by 2 bases and J by 5 bases, 5 bases remained unmatched. In DNA form, the CDR3 reads TGTGCCAGCAGTTTAGGGTCTAGCGGGAGTACCGGGGAGCTGTTTTTT. It encodes CASSLGSSGSTGELFF.

The chain joins TRBV28 to TRBJ1-1; D unresolved. The CDR3 sequence is 11 residues long. Trimming cost V 7 bases and J 10 bases, with 13 bases left between them. CDR1 is MDHEN and CDR2 is SYDVKM in the germline V gene. CDR3 protein: CASKGLGSAFF. The DNA of the CDR3 is TGTGCCAGCAAGGGTCTGGGATCAGCTTTCTTT.

This chain uses TRBV10-3 with TRBJ1-3; 10 bases align to TRBD1. With V trimmed by 0 bases and J by 0 bases, 14 bases remained unmatched. The germline CDR1 and CDR2 sequences are ENHRY and SYGVKD. The CDR3 consists of 21 residues. CDR3 loop: CAISESQGTGAEGASGNTIYF. CDR3 DNA: TGTGCCATCAGTGAGTCGCAGGGGACAGGGGCAGAAGGGGCCTCTGGAAACACCATATATTTT.

The chain joins TRBV11-2 to TRBJ2-1; TRBD1 aligns across 8 bases. The CDR3 runs 15 residues. The V and J ends lost 7 bases and 8 bases, in that order; junction bases with no gene match: 13. Germline V gives CDR1 SGHAT, CDR2 FQNNGV. The CDR3 coding sequence is TGTGCCAGCACCGAGGTCAGGGGGCCTGGTGATGAGCAGTTCTTC. Amino acid sequence: CASTEVRGPGDEQFF.

CDR3 region: CASSVGTGLLETQYF. In DNA, the CDR3 is TGTGCCAGCAGCGTCGGGACAGGGTTATTGGAGACCCAGTACTTC. The rearrangement joins TRBV9 to TRBJ2-5, with 9 bases fitting TRBD1. This CDR3 is 15 amino acids long. The germline V gene encodes CDR1 SGDLS and CDR2 YYNGEE. Trimming at V came to 2 bases and at J to 5 bases, leaving 7 bases not matched to a gene. The full variable domain, in which reference TRBV9 and TRBJ2-5 provide the parts outside the CDR3, is DSGVTQTPKHLITATGQRVTLRCSPRSGDLSVYWYQQSLDQGLQFLIQYYNGEERAKGNILERFSAQQFPDLHSELNLSSLELGDSALYFCASSVGTGLLETQYFGPGTRLLVL.

This clone has just one count. V and J are TRBV27 and TRBJ1-5, with unresolved D. CDR1 and CDR2 (germline): MNHEY, SMNVEV (reference sequence). The CDR3 loop spans 14 amino acids. The germline V and J ends were trimmed by 3 bases and 2 bases, with 8 bases remaining between them. The CDR3 spells CASSLTERNQPQHF. The CDR3 nucleotides are TGTGCCAGCAGTTTGACGGAACGCAATCAGCCCCAGCATTTT.

This chain links TRBV2 with TRBJ1-6; 8 nucleotides align to TRBD1. The CDR3 contains 15 residues. V was clipped by 4 bases and J by 8 bases; unmatched bases: 7. Germline V gene lookup returns CDR1 SNHLY and CDR2 FYNNEI. In nucleotides, the CDR3 is TGTGCCAGCAGTGGACAGGGGATGGTGGATTCACCCCTCCACTTT. It is translated as CASSGQGMVDSPLHF. The whole variable domain, remainder taken from reference TRBV2 and TRBJ1-6, is EPEVTQTPSHQVTQMGQEVILRCVPISNHLYFYWYRQILGQKVEFLVSFYNNEISEKSEIFDDQFSVERPDGSNFTLKIRSTKLEDSAMYFCASSGQGMVDSPLHFGNGTRLTVT.

The gene calls are TRBV3-1 (or the pseudogene TRBV3-2) and TRBJ1-3; a possible D gene is TRBD1 (5 bases). The V end was cut by 6 bases, the J end by 2 bases, with 14 bases between. Germline loops: CDR1 LGHDT, CDR2 YNNKEL (reference sequence). The CDR3 covers 15 residues. The CDR3, as DNA: TGTGCCAGCAGACCGAGCGGGGGACCTGGAAACACCATATATTTT. Residues: CASRPSGGPGNTIYF.

V usage is TRBV9 and J usage is TRBJ1-1, with a weak D call TRBD1 (6 bases). V was shortened by 4 bases and J by 0 bases, with 13 bases between the two germline ends. Germline values: CDR1 SGDLS, CDR2 YYNGEE. The CDR3 covers 15 residues. The CDR3 DNA is TGTGCCAGCAGCCCTCCGTGGGACATGAACACTGAAGCTTTCTTT. Translating gives CASSPPWDMNTEAFF.

The J gene is TRBJ2-7, the V gene TRBV28; D could derive from TRBD1 or TRBD2 (6 bases each). CDR1 is MDHEN, CDR2 SYDVKM, per germline. The CDR3 spans 11 residues. The CDR3 nucleotides read TGTGCTCCGGGGGCTCGCTACGAGCAGTACTTC. Translating it yields CAPGARYEQYF.

This clone has a handful of counts. The CDR3 DNA follows: TGCGCCAGCAGCCAAGACCACAGGACAGGAGCTGGCAATCAGCCCCAGCATTTT. As protein: CASSQDHRTGAGNQPQHF. The chain employs TRBV4-3 and TRBJ1-5, with TRBD1 matching over 7 bases. The junction had 10 bases not matched to a gene; V was cut back by 0 bases and J by 2 bases. This CDR3 region has 18 residues. Germline CDR1 and CDR2: LGHNA and YSLEER.

This clone appeared a single time. The chain couples TRBV29-1 to TRBJ1-2; possible D gene TRBD1, 6 bases. V was trimmed by 6 bases and J by 2 bases, leaving 10 bases between them. From germline, CDR1 is SQVTM and CDR2 ANQGSEA. The CDR3 covers 12 residues. The CDR3 region is CSVSTGNYGYTF. The DNA of the CDR3 is TGCAGCGTGTCTACAGGGAACTATGGCTACACCTTC.

The CDR3 bases are TGTGCCAGCGGACCGATGGGAAATGAGCAGTTCTTC. As protein: CASGPMGNEQFF. The chain has TRBV19 and TRBJ2-1; D is uncertain. The V end was cut by 9 bases, the J end by 7 bases, with 13 bases between. This CDR3 is 12 amino acids long. Germline V gene sequence: CDR1 LNHDA, CDR2 SQIVND (reference sequence).

In this sample, this clone turned up once. The rearrangement uses TRBV7-6 and TRBJ1-1; possible D gene TRBD1, 6 bases. V lost 3 bases to trimming and J lost 4 bases, with 9 bases between them. The CDR3 is 13 residues long. In germline, CDR1 is SGHVS, CDR2 FNYEAQ. CDR3: CASSFGGGTEAFF. In DNA form, the CDR3 reads TGTGCCAGCAGCTTCGGGGGCGGCACTGAAGCTTTCTTT. The whole variable domain, filled in from reference TRBV7-6 and TRBJ1-1, reads GAGVSQSPRYKVTKRGQDVALRCDPISGHVSLYWYRQALGQGPEFLTYFNYEAQQDKSGLPNDRFSAERPEGSISTLTIQRTEQRDSAMYRCASSFGGGTEAFFGQGTRLTVV.

The chain joins TRBV6-5 to TRBJ2-3, with 7 bases lining up with TRBD1. Germline values: CDR1 MNHEY, CDR2 SVGAGI. V lost 10 bases, J lost 3 bases, and 10 bases stayed unmatched. This CDR3 is built from 14 residues. The CDR3 bases are TGTGCCAACAAGCAGGGGGTGGAGACAGATACGCAGTATTTT. It codes for CANKQGVETDTQYF.

This chain's CDR3 is CASSSTTGVIHEQYF. CDR3 coding DNA: TGTGCCAGCAGCTCTACCACAGGGGTAATCCACGAGCAGTACTTC. V usage is TRBV9 and J usage is TRBJ2-7; 7 bases agree with TRBD1. The CDR3 extends over 15 amino acids. The V gene's germline CDR1 is SGDLS and CDR2 YYNGEE. Trimming removed 4 bases from V and 5 bases from J; junction bases left unmatched: 12.

The V and J genes are TRBV18 and TRBJ2-1; 10 nucleotides match TRBD2. Germline V gives CDR1 KGHSH, CDR2 LQKENI. CDR3 size: 15 residues. V lost 5 bases, J lost 7 bases, and 8 bases stayed unmatched. The CDR3 DNA follows: TGTGCCAGCTCATCCCTAGCGGGAGACGGGAATGAGCAGTTCTTC. This encodes CASSSLAGDGNEQFF.

J is TRBJ2-3 and V is TRBV6-4; 9 positions agree with TRBD1. CDR3 length: 14 residues. Germline V CDR1 and CDR2: MRHNA, SNTAGT. Trimming removed 9 bases from V and 7 bases from J; junction bases left unmatched: 11. In DNA form, the CDR3 reads TGTGCCAGTGCAACCGGGACAGGGACTAATACGCAGTATTTT. Encoded protein: CASATGTGTNTQYF.